This T cell receptor beta chain was found in a study of response to subunit inactivated influenza vaccine. Looked up from germline, CDR1 is SQVTM and CDR2 is ANQGSEA. J gave up 7 bases and V 7 bases, and 12 bases lay outside the gene matches. This CDR3 has 13 amino acids. One entry per CDR3 protein, called by TCRdb with MiXCR from the RT-PCR reads. The table lists about 830,000 distinct CDR3 sequences, around 18% of them singletons, with around 9.9% in the top ten. About this clonotype itself: The antigen is not known.

Findings and limits, study-wide: Each seasonal influenza vaccination recruits few new T cells, the authors suggested.

Sequencing was performed on PBMCs from blood, taken about 5 days after vaccination. The rearrangement links TRBV29-1 to TRBJ1-2; TRBD1 matches 7 bases. The TCR was taken from a man aged 45-65 years who received an inactivated influenza vaccine. CDR3 in amino acids: CSAQEVTGAGYTF. The DNA of the CDR3 is TGCAGCGCACAGGAAGTTACAGGGGCTGGCTACACCTTC.